The clone carrying this T cell receptor beta chain was found once. Germline V gene sequence: CDR1 SGHTA, CDR2 FQGNSA. The CDR3 covers 15 residues. V dropped 0 bases and J dropped 5; count of bases not matched to a gene: 7. The data were obtained in a study of blood T cell repertoires in COVID-19. Across the study: Sites across the United States, Italy and Spain contributed samples from acute and convalescent COVID-19.

The authors' processing: Amplified reference gene primers provided the basis for estimating nucleated cell counts. Profiling relied on immunoSEQ multiplex PCR, and the TCRdb table lists in-frame clones only, not all of them. D and trimming come from the DNA, and the V and J calls and clone size come from that table. In the table there are 220,000 or so clones, 70% to 85% of which are singletons. This chain uses TRBV7-2 with TRBJ2-7; 7 nucleotides align to TRBD2. This TCR derives from a woman aged 40 to 50 with acute COVID-19. The sequencing input was PBMCs or T cells enriched from blood (not recorded which). CDR3 DNA sequence: TGTGCCAGCAGCTTAGCGGCGGGAGCTTTGGACGAGCAGTACTTC. It translates to CASSLAAGALDEQYF.